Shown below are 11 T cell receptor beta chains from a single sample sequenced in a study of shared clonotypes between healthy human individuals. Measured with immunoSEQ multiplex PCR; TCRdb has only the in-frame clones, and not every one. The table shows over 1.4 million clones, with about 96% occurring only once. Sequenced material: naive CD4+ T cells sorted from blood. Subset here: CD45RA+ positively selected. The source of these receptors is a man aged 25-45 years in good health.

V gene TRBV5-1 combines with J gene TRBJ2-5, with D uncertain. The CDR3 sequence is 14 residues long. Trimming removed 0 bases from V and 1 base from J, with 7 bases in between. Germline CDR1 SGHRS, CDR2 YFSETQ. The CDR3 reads CASSLAKTQETQYF. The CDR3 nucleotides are TGCGCCAGCAGCTTGGCCAAGACCCAAGAGACCCAGTACTTC. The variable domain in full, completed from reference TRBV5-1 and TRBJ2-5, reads KAGVTQTPRYLIKTRGQQVTLSCSPISGHRSVSWYQQTPGQGLQFLFEYFSETQRNKGNFPGRFSGRQFSNSRSEMNVSTLELGDSALYLCASSLAKTQETQYFGPGTRLLVL.

CDR3: CATSRDHTDTQYF. The CDR3 bases are TGTGCCACCAGCAGAGATCACACAGATACGCAGTATTTT. This rearrangement joins TRBV15 to TRBJ2-3, with D uncertain. The CDR3 is 13 residues long. The V end lost 0 bases, the J end lost 2 bases, and 3 bases lay between the germline ends. Germline V gives CDR1 LNHNV, CDR2 YYDKDF (reference sequence).

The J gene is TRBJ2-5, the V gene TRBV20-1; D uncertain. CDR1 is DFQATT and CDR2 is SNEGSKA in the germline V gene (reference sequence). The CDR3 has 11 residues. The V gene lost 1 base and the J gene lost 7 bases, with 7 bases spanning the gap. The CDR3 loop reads CSARGLGTQYF. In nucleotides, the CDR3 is TGCAGTGCTAGAGGCCTGGGGACCCAGTACTTC.

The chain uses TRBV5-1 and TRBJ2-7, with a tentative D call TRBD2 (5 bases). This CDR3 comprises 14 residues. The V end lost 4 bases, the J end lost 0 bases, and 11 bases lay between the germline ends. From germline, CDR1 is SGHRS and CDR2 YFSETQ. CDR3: CASSRGLSSYEQYF. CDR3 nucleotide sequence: TGCGCCAGCAGCCGGGGTCTTAGCTCCTACGAGCAGTACTTC.

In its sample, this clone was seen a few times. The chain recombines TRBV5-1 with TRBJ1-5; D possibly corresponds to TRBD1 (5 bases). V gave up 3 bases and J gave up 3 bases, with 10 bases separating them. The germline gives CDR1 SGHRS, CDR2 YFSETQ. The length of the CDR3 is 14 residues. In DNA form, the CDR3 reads TGCGCCAGCAGCTGGGACGGGGTCAATCAGCCCCAGCATTTT. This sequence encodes CASSWDGVNQPQHF.

CDR3 bases: TGCGCCAGCAGGCCCCCTCGACAGGGCAACACTGAAGCTTTCTTT. Amino acids: CASRPPRQGNTEAFF. The chain joins TRBV4-1 to TRBJ1-1, with 7 bases matching TRBD1. CDR1 MGHRA and CDR2 YSYEKL come from the germline V gene. The CDR3 is 15 amino acids. The ends lost 6 bases at V and 2 bases at J; junction bases unmatched: 9.

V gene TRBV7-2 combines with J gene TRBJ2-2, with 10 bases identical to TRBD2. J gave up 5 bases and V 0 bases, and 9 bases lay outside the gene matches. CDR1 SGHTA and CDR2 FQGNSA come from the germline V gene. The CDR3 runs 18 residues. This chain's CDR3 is CASSLALRAGGPTGELFF. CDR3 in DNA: TGTGCCAGCAGCTTAGCGTTAAGAGCGGGAGGGCCGACCGGGGAGCTGTTTTTT.

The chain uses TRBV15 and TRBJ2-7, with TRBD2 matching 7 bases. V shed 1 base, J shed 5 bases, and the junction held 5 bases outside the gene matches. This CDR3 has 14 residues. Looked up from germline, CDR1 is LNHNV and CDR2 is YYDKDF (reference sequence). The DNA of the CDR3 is TGTGCCACCAGCAGAGTCAAGCGGGACCACGAGCAGTACTTC. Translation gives CATSRVKRDHEQYF.

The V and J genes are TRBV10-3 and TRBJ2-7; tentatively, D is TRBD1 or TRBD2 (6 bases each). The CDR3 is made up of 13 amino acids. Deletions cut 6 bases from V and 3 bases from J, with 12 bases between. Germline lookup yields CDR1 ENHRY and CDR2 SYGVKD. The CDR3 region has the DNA TGTGCCATCAGCTACAGGGAGGTCTACGAGCAGTACTTC. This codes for CAISYREVYEQYF.

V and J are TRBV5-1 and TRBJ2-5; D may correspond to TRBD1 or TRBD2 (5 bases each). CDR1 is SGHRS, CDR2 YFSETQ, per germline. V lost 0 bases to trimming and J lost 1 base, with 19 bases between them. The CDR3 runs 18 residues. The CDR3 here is CASSLGGTPAPRQETQYF. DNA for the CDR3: TGCGCCAGCAGCTTGGGGGGGACCCCGGCCCCACGCCAAGAGACCCAGTACTTC.

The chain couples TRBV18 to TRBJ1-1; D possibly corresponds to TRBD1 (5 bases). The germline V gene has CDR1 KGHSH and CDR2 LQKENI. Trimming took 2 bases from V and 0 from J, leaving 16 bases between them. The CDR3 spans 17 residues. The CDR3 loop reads CASSPTFSGLLNTEAFF. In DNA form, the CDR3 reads TGTGCCAGCTCACCAACTTTCTCGGGGCTCCTGAACACTGAAGCTTTCTTT.